This T cell receptor beta chain was profiled in a study of blood T cell repertoires in COVID-19. The repertoire was sequenced with immunoSEQ multiplex PCR; TCRdb's copy has only in-frame clones and lacks some. The table has around 230,000 clones, 85% seen once. The J segment lost 4 bases and the V segment lost 4 bases, leaving 12 bases of the junction unmatched. The CDR3 has 16 amino acids. The V gene's germline CDR1 is SGHRS and CDR2 YFSETQ. The Seattle patients joined while their infection was active and were tracked longitudinally afterward. The sequencing sample was made of peripheral blood. The source is a man aged 50-60 years with COVID-19, enrolled during active disease. The chain is built from TRBV5-1 and TRBJ2-7, with 9 bases lining up with TRBD2. CDR3 DNA sequence: TGCGCCAGCAGCCTACTTGGGGGTAGCGGGGGTTACGAGCAGTACTTC. Protein sequence: CASSLLGGSGGYEQYF.